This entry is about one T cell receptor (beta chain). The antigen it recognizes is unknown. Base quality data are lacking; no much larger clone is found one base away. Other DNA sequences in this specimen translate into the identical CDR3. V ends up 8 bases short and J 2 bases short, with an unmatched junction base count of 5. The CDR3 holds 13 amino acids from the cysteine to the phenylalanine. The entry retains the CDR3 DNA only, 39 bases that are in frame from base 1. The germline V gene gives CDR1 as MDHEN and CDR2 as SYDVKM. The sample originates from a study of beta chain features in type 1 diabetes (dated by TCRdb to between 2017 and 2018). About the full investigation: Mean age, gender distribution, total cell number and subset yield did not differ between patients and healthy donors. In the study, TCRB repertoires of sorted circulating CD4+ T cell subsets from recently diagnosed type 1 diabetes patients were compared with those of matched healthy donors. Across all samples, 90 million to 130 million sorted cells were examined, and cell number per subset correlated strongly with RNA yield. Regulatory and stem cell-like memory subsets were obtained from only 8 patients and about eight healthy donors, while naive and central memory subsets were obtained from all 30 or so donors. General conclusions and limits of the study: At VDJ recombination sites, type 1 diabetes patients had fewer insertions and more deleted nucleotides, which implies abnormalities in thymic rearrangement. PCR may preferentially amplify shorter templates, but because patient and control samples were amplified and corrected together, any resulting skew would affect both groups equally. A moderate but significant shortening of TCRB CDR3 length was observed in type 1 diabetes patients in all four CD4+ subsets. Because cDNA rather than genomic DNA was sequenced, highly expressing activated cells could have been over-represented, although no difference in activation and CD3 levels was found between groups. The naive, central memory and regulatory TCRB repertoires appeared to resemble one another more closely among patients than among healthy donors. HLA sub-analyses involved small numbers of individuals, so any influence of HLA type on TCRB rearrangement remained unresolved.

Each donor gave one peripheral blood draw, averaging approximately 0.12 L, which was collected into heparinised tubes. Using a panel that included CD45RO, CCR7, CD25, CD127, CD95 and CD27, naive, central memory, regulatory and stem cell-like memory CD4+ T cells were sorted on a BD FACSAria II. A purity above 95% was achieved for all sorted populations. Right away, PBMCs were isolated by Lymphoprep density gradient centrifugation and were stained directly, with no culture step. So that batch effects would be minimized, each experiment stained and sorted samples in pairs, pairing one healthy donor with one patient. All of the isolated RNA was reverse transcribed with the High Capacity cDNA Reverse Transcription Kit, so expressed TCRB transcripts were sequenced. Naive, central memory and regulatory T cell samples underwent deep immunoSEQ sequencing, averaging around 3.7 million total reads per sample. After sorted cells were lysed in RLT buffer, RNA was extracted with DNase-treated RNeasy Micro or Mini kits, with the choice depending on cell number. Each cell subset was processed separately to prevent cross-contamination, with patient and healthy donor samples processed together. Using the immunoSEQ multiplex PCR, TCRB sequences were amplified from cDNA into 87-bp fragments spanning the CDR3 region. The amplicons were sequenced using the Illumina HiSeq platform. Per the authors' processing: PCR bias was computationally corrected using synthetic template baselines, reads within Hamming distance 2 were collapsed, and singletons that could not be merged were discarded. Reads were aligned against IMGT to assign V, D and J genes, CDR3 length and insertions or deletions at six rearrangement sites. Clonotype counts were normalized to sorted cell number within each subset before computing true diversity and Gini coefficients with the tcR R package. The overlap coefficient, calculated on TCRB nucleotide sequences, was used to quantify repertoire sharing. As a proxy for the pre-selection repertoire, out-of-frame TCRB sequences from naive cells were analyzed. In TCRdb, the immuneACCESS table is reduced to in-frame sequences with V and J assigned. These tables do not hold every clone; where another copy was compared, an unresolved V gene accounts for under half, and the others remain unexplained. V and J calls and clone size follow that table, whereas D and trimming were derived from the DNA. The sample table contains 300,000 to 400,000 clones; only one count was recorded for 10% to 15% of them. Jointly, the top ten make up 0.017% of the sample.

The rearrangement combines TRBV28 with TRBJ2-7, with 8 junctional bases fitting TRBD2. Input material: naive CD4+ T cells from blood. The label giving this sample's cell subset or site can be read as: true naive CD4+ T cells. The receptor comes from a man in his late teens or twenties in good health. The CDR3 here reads CASSSGGPYEQYF. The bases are TGTGCCAGCTCTTCGGGGGGGCCCTACGAGCAGTACTTC.